What follows are 5 T cell receptor beta chains derived from one specimen sequenced in a study of CD8 T cells in Susac syndrome. Reverse transcription of about 0.45 to 1 ug RNA was carried out with random hexamers. MiXCR, applied by TCRdb to the immunoSEQ multiplex PCR reads, yields one record per CDR3 protein. The table shows around 99,000 distinct CDR3 sequences, with 96% occurring only once. Sequenced material: CD4+ T cells from PBMCs. All receptors come from a human donor in good health.

The chain is built from TRBV5-6 and TRBJ1-6, with TRBD1 matching 10 bases. V lost 7 bases and J lost 8; bases outside the gene matches: 9. The CDR3 sequence is 15 residues long. Germline CDR1 SGHDT, CDR2 YYEEEE. CDR3: CASGKGQGFDSPLHF. CDR3 sequence (DNA): TGTGCCAGCGGAAAGGGACAGGGGTTTGATTCACCCCTCCACTTT.

V gene TRBV5-1 combines with J gene TRBJ2-6; TRBD1 might be the D (6 bases). The V end was cut by 2 bases, the J end by 2 bases, with 11 bases between. The CDR3 extends over 16 amino acids. CDR1 and CDR2 (germline): SGHRS, YFSETQ. The CDR3 DNA is TGCGCCAGCAGCTTACCAACAGGGACTGGGGCCAACGTCCTGACTTTC. Translating gives CASSLPTGTGANVLTF.

The CDR3 loop reads CASSSRNEQFF. The CDR3 coding sequence is TGTGCCAGTAGTTCGAGGAATGAGCAGTTCTTC. The chain links TRBV19 to TRBJ2-1, with unresolved D. V gave up 5 bases and J gave up 7 bases, with 6 bases separating them. The germline V gene has CDR1 LNHDA and CDR2 SQIVND (reference sequence). The CDR3 consists of 11 residues.

This rearrangement joins TRBV28 to TRBJ2-7; D tentatively fits TRBD1 or TRBD2 (6 bases each). With 6 bases removed from V and 2 bases from J, the gap between germline ends came to 17 bases. The CDR3 sequence is 15 residues long. CDR1 is MDHEN, CDR2 SYDVKM, per germline. CDR3 DNA sequence: TGTGCCAGCAGCCGCATGGTCGGGGGCGCCTACGAGCAGTACTTC. As protein: CASSRMVGGAYEQYF.

The CDR3 loop is CASSSGMGNQPQHF. CDR3 coding DNA: TGCGCCAGCAGCTCCGGGATGGGCAATCAGCCCCAGCATTTT. The rearrangement uses TRBV5-1 and TRBJ1-5; D uncertain. Trimming took 3 bases from V and 2 from J, leaving 9 bases between them. This CDR3 has 14 amino acids. Germline-derived CDR1 and CDR2 are SGHRS and YFSETQ.